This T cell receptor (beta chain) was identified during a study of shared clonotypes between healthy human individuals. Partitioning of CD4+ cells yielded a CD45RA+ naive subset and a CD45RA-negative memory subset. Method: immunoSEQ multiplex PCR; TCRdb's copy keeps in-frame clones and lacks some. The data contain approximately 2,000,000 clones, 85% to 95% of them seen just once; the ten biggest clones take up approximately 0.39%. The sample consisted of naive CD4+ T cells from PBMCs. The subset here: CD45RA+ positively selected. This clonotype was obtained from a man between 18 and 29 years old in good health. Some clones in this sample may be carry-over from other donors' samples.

In DNA form, the CDR3 reads TGTGCCAGCTCACCCCAGGGGAAAGGGACCCAGTACTTC. This translates into CASSPQGKGTQYF. The J gene is TRBJ2-5, the V gene TRBV18; perhaps TRBD1 as D (6 bases). The CDR3 loop spans 13 amino acids. The V gene's germline CDR1 is KGHSH and CDR2 LQKENI. V lost 3 bases, J lost 7 bases, and 12 bases lay in between.